This entry is about one TCR beta chain. V was trimmed by 5 bases and J by 9 bases, leaving 17 bases between them. In germline, CDR1 is SEHNR, CDR2 FQNEAQ (reference sequence). The CDR3 extends over 14 amino acids. Authors' data handling: Amplifying reference gene primers gave estimates of nucleated cell counts. Libraries were prepared by immunoSEQ multiplex PCR; TCRdb keeps only in-frame clonotypes and omits some of them. V and J calls and clone size are copied from that table; D and trimming were computed from the DNA. The sample carries roughly 260,000 clones, about 90% recorded once. The data belong to a study of blood T cell repertoires in COVID-19. Study overall: Donors in the United States, Italy and Spain gave samples during acute or convalescent COVID-19. From T cells, B-cell-depleted T cells, or PBMCs came the material, which was cDNA or gDNA.

The sample was peripheral blood. V usage is TRBV7-9 and J usage is TRBJ2-1, with D perhaps matching TRBD1 (8 bases). This TCR derives from a woman aged 50 to 60 with acute or convalescent COVID-19. In DNA, the CDR3 is TGTGCCAGCAGCATTGGACAGGGAGGGAGTGAGCAGTTCTTC. It translates to CASSIGQGGSEQFF.